What follows are 18 T cell receptor beta chains derived from one specimen sequenced in a study of regulatory T cells in long-lasting Graves disease. Researchers made TCR beta libraries by using iRepertoire HTBI primers and running Arm-PCR on CDR3 regions. TCRdb redid the calling of the multiplex PCR reads with MiXCR, one entry per CDR3 protein. The sample gives about 220,000 distinct CDR3 sequences, roughly 19% of which show up once; approximately 12% is in the top ten. Time point here: newly diagnosed GD, antithyroid drugs for less than 3 months. Making the TCR library involved RNA that had been extracted from PBMCs. These same records also appear under a second study, on T cells in Graves' hyperthyroidism and ophthalmopathy.

Sequenced here: peripheral blood mononuclear cells (PBMCs), sampled at new diagnosis, from a patient treated with antithyroid drugs. The receptors were sampled from a woman aged 30 to 39 with Graves disease.

Many counts were recorded for this clonotype. The CDR3 DNA follows: TGTGCCTGGAGTGTACGTCAGGGGGCAGGCCAGCCCCAGCATTTT. This codes for CAWSVRQGAGQPQHF. The J gene is TRBJ1-5, the V gene TRBV30, with TRBD1 matching 8 bases. This CDR3 is 15 amino acids long. With 0 bases clipped from V and 7 bases from J, the junction kept 8 bases outside the gene matches. Germline V gene data show CDR1 as GTSNPN and CDR2 as SVGIG (reference sequence).

The V call is TRBV19, the J call TRBJ2-4, with D possibly matching TRBD2 (6 bases). The germline gives CDR1 LNHDA, CDR2 SQIVND (reference sequence). This CDR3 contains 17 residues. Trimming pared 3 bases from V and 1 base from J, leaving 16 bases between. Here the CDR3 DNA reads TGTGCCAGTAGTATCGATCTCGGGACTGGGGCCAAAAACATTCAGTACTTC. As protein: CASSIDLGTGAKNIQYF. The whole variable domain, filled in from reference TRBV19 and TRBJ2-4, reads DGGITQSPKYLFRKEGQNVTLSCEQNLNHDAMYWYRQDPGQGLRLIYYSQIVNDFQKGDIAEGYSVSREKKESFPLTVTSAQKNPTAFYLCASSIDLGTGAKNIQYFGAGTRLSVL.

This clonotype was seen repeatedly, ten times or more. The V and J genes are TRBV4-2 and TRBJ2-7; TRBD2 matches 8 bases. J gave up 0 bases and V 0 bases, and 4 bases lay outside the gene matches. CDR1 is LGHNA and CDR2 is YNFKEQ in the germline V gene. The CDR3 loop spans 16 amino acids. The CDR3 protein is CASSQDWSGSSYEQYF. CDR3 in DNA: TGTGCCAGCAGCCAAGATTGGAGCGGGAGCTCCTACGAGCAGTACTTC.

In its sample, this clonotype was seen many times. This rearrangement joins TRBV12-3 or TRBV12-4 to TRBJ2-4, with D possibly matching TRBD2 (7 bases). The CDR3 is 15 residues long. The V gene lost 2 bases and the J gene lost 0 bases, with 8 bases spanning the gap. CDR3 DNA sequence: TGTGCCAGCAGTTTAAGGGGGGGAGCCAAAAACATTCAGTACTTC. Translation: CASSLRGGAKNIQYF.

This clonotype was observed a few times. The rearrangement joins TRBV27 to TRBJ1-5, with TRBD1 as a possible D gene (6 bases). This CDR3 region has 16 residues. Deletions cut 2 bases from V and 6 bases from J, with 17 bases between. Germline V gene data show CDR1 as MNHEY and CDR2 as SMNVEV (reference sequence). The CDR3 protein is CASSLRGGVVGQPQHF. The DNA for the CDR3 is TGTGCCAGCAGTTTAAGGGGGGGAGTAGTAGGTCAGCCCCAGCATTTT.

This clonotype was observed at least ten times. The V and J genes are TRBV6-2 or TRBV6-3 and TRBJ2-1; TRBD2 matches 14 bases. The germline CDR1 and CDR2 sequences are MNHEY and SVGEGT. The V segment lost 0 bases and the J segment 7 bases; nucleotides outside the gene matches: 2. The CDR3 loop spans 16 amino acids. The CDR3 DNA reads as TGTGCCAGCAGTTACTCGACTAGCGGGAGGGTGAATGAGCAGTTCTTC. Amino acid sequence: CASSYSTSGRVNEQFF.

This clonotype has at least ten counts. This chain joins TRBV5-6 and TRBJ2-2, with D possibly being TRBD2 (6 bases). The CDR3 consists of 15 residues. V lost 1 base and J lost 3, with 10 bases in between. Germline CDR1 is SGHDT and CDR2 is YYEEEE. CDR3 region: CASSLPRRDTGELFF. CDR3 coding DNA: TGTGCCAGCAGCTTGCCGCGGAGGGACACCGGGGAGCTGTTTTTT.

This clonotype was seen ten or more times. The rearrangement uses TRBV20-1 and TRBJ1-2, with TRBD1 identical over 8 bases. V shed 2 bases and J 9 bases; nucleotides not matched to a gene: 14. The CDR3 consists of 15 residues. Germline CDR1 is DFQATT and CDR2 is SNEGSKA (reference sequence). CDR3 DNA sequence: TGCAGTGCTAGAACCCCAGGCAGGGGGCCTAGTAGCTACACCTTC. This encodes CSARTPGRGPSSYTF.

The sample holds many counts of this clonotype. The rearrangement joins TRBV28 to TRBJ2-7; 9 nucleotides align to TRBD2. The CDR3 spans 12 residues. Unmatched junction bases numbered 10, after V lost 6 bases and J lost 13 bases. The germline gives CDR1 MDHEN, CDR2 SYDVKM. CDR3 region: CASRPGTSWFYF. DNA of the CDR3: TGTGCCAGCAGACCCGGGACTAGCTGGTTCTACTTC. The whole variable domain, filled in from reference TRBV28 and TRBJ2-7, reads DVKVTQSSRYLVKRTGEKVFLECVQDMDHENMFWYRQDPGLGLRLIYFSYDVKMKEKGDIPEGYSVSREKKERFSLILESASTNQTSMYLCASRPGTSWFYFGPGTRLTVT.

In its sample, this clonotype was seen many times. CDR3 nucleotides: TGTGCCATCAGTCCCGCAGGGAAGAACACTGAAGCTTTCTTT. Its translation is CAISPAGKNTEAFF. The V call is TRBV10-3, the J call TRBJ1-1, with D possibly TRBD1 on 5 matching bases. Trimming pared 5 bases from V and 1 base from J, leaving 11 bases between. The CDR3 totals 14 residues. The germline V gene encodes CDR1 ENHRY and CDR2 SYGVKD.

Only a few counts were recorded for this clonotype. The chain is built from TRBV5-1 and TRBJ2-4; D is ambiguous. Trimming cost V 3 bases and J 5 bases, with 3 bases left between them. CDR1 SGHRS and CDR2 YFSETQ come from the germline V gene. The CDR3 is 11 residues long. CDR3 region: CASSYQNIQYF. DNA of the CDR3: TGCGCCAGCAGCTATCAAAACATTCAGTACTTC.

The rearrangement uses TRBV29-1 and TRBJ2-2, with a tentative D call TRBD2 (6 bases). Germline V gene data show CDR1 as SQVTM and CDR2 as ANQGSEA. This CDR3 has 13 residues. The V end was cut by 8 bases, the J end by 3 bases, with 13 bases between. CDR3 coding DNA: TGCAGCACCGGGAGAGCGGACACCGGGGAGCTGTTTTTT. It yields the protein CSTGRADTGELFF.

This clonotype was seen ten or more times. The gene calls are TRBV7-9 and TRBJ1-4; D is uncertain. This CDR3 region has 13 residues. Germline loops: CDR1 SEHNR, CDR2 FQNEAQ (reference sequence). V lost 4 bases and J lost 4, with 7 bases in between. The CDR3 region is CASSSQNNEKLFF. DNA for the CDR3: TGTGCCAGCAGCTCACAGAATAATGAAAAACTGTTTTTT.

This clonotype was counted only a few times. The chain joins TRBV4-1 to TRBJ1-1, with 11 bases identical to TRBD1. Germline CDR1 reads MGHRA; CDR2 reads YSYEKL. The CDR3 spans 16 residues. V dropped 4 bases and J dropped 4; count of bases not matched to a gene: 8. The CDR3 is CASSPGQGARGTEAFF. Here the CDR3 DNA reads TGCGCCAGCAGCCCTGGACAGGGGGCGCGCGGCACTGAAGCTTTCTTT.

There are many counts of this clonotype. The CDR3 sequence: CASSYTIGTSGGGEQYF. CDR3 sequence (DNA): TGTGCCAGCTCCTATACGATCGGGACTAGCGGAGGAGGCGAGCAGTACTTC. The chain couples TRBV18 to TRBJ2-7, with 11 bases fitting TRBD2. The V gene's germline CDR1 is KGHSH and CDR2 LQKENI. Losses at the gene ends were 6 bases for V and 6 bases for J; bases not matched to a gene: 16. CDR3 size: 17 residues.

The table lists this clonotype with many counts. The chain combines TRBV7-2 with TRBJ1-5, with 7 bases lining up with TRBD1. The CDR3 runs 14 residues. Trimming removed 5 bases from V and 6 bases from J; junction bases left unmatched: 7. Germline V gene sequence: CDR1 SGHTA, CDR2 FQGNSA. Written as DNA, the CDR3 is TGTGCCAGCAGCAAGAACAGGGGAGCTCAGCCCCAGCATTTT. Amino acids: CASSKNRGAQPQHF.

The rearrangement links TRBV20-1 to TRBJ2-7; perhaps TRBD1 as D (7 bases). CDR1 and CDR2 (germline): DFQATT, SNEGSKA (reference sequence). The CDR3 has 20 residues. The V and J ends lost 6 bases and 6 bases respectively, with 39 bases between them. The CDR3 coding sequence is TGCAGTGCCTGGGACAGTCGAAGGGCCGGTCTGTTCTTGGAGGGAAGCGAGCAGTACTTC. Protein: CSAWDSRRAGLFLEGSEQYF.

The chain recombines TRBV12-3 or TRBV12-4 with TRBJ1-1; D may be TRBD1 (6 bases). Trimming took 5 bases from V and 6 from J, leaving 16 bases between them. There are 14 residues in the CDR3. CDR3 sequence: CASSLGGGESEAFF. The CDR3 nucleotides read TGTGCCAGCAGTCTTGGGGGCGGGGAATCTGAAGCTTTCTTT.